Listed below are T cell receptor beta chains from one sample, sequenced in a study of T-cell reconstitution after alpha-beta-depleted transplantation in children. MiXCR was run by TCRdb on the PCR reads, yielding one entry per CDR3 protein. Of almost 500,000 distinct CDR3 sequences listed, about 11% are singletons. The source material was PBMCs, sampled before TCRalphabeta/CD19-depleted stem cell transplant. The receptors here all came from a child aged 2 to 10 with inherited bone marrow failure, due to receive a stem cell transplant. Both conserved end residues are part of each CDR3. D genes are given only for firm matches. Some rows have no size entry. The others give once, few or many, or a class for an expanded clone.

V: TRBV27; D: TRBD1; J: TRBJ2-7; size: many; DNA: TGTGCCAGCAGTTTATTTGGACAGGGTGGCTACGAGCAGTACTTC; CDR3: CASSLFGQGGYEQYF
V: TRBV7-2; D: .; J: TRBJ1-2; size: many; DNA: TGTGCCAGCAGCTTAGGGGACCCACACGAGGACTATGGCTACACCTTC; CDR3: CASSLGDPHEDYGYTF
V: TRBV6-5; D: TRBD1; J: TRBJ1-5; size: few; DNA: TGTGCCAGCACCCAGGGGGCAGGGGGCGGTCAGCCCCAGCATTTT; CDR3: CASTQGAGGGQPQHF
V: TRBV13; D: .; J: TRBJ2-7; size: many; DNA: TGTGCCAGCAGCTTAGGGACCTCTCCCTACGAGCAGTACTTC; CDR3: CASSLGTSPYEQYF
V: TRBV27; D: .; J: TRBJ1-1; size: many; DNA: TGTGCCAGCAGTTTTCGAGGGGCATTGAACACTGAAGCTTTCTTT; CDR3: CASSFRGALNTEAFF
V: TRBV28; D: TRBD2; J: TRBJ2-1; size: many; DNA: TGTGCCAGCAGTTTATACCTCACTAGCGGGCAGTTCTTC; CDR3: CASSLYLTSGQFF
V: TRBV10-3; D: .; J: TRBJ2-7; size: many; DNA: TGTGCCATCAGTGAGTCGATTCAGGACGAGCAGTACTTC; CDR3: CAISESIQDEQYF
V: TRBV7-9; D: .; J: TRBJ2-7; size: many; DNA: TGTGCCAGCAGCTTAGGATGGAGCTCCTACGAGCAGTACTTC; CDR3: CASSLGWSSYEQYF
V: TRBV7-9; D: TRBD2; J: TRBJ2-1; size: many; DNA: TGTGCCAGCAGCTTAACTAGCGGGAACTACAATGAGCAGTTCTTC; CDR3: CASSLTSGNYNEQFF
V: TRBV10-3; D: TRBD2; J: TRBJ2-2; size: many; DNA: TGTGCCATCAGACCCGGGACTAGCGGGACCGGGGAGCTGTTTTTT; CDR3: CAIRPGTSGTGELFF
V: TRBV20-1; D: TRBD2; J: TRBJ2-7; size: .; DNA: TGCAGTGCCATACTACCTAGCGGGAGACTCGAGCAGTACTTC; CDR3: CSAILPSGRLEQYF
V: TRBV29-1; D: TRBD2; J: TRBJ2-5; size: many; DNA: TGCAGCGTTGATCAACTAGCGGGAGAGACCCAGTACTTC; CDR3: CSVDQLAGETQYF
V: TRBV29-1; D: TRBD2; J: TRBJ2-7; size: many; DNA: TGCAGCGTGAACTCCGGGACTAGCGGTTCAACCTACGAGCAGTACTTC; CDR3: CSVNSGTSGSTYEQYF
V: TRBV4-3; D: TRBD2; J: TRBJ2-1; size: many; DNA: TGCGCCAGCAGCCAAGATCAGGCGGGAGTCGCCTACAATGAGCAGTTCTTC; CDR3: CASSQDQAGVAYNEQFF
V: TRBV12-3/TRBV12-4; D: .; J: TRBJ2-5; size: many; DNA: TGTGCCAGCAGTCACCAAGAGACCCAGTACTTC; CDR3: CASSHQETQYF
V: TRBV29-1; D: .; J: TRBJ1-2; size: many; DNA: TGCAGCGTTGCCGGGGCCCTCTATGGCTACACCTTC; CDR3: CSVAGALYGYTF
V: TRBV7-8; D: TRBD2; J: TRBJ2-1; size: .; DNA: TGTGCCAGCAGCTTAGGTACGGCGGGAGGGTACAATGAGCAGTTCTTC; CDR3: CASSLGTAGGYNEQFF
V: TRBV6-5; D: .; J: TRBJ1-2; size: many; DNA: TGTGCCAGCAGTTACGCGGACGGATTCTACACCTTC; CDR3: CASSYADGFYTF
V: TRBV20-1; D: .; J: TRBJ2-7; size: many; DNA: TGCAGTGCTAGAGGCAGGAACTCCTACGAGCAGTACTTC; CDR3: CSARGRNSYEQYF
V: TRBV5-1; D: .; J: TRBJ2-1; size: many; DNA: TGCGCCAGCAGCTTGACTAGGGTGGGCGATGAGCAGTTCTTC; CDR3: CASSLTRVGDEQFF
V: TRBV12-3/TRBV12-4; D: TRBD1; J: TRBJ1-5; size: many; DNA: TGTGCCAGCAGAACAGGGGGAGAAGGGCCCCAGCATTTT; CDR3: CASRTGGEGPQHF
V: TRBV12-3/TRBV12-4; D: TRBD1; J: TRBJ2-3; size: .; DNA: TGTGCCAGCAGTGAACCCCGAGACAGGGCGGATACGCAGTATTTT; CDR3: CASSEPRDRADTQYF
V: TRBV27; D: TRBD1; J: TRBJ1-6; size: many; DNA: TGTGCCAGCAGTCCGGGACAGGCTGTCGGACCCCTCCACTTT; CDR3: CASSPGQAVGPLHF